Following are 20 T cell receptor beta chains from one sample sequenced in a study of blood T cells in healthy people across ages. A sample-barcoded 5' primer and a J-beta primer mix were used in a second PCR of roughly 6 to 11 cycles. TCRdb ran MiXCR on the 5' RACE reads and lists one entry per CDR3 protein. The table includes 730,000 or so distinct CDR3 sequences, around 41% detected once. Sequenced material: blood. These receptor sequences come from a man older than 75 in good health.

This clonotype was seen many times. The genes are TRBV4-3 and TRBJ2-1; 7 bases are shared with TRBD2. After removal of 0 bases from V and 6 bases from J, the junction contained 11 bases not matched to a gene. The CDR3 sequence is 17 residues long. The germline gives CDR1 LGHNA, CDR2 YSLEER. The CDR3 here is CASSQESGGRASNEQFF. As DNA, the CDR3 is TGCGCCAGCAGCCAAGAATCTGGGGGGAGGGCCTCCAATGAGCAGTTCTTC.

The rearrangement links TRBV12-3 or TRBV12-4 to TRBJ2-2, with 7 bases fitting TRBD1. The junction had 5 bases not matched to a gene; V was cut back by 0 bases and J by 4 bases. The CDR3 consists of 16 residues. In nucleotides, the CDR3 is TGTGCCAGCAGTTTAGCGCGAGGGGGCAGCACCGGGGAGCTGTTTTTT. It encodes CASSLARGGSTGELFF.

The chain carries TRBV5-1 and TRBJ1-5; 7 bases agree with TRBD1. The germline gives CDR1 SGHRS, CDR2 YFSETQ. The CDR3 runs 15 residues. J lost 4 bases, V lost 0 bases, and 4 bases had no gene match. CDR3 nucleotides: TGCGCCAGCAGCTTGGCCACAGGGGCAAATCAGCCCCAGCATTTT. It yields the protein CASSLATGANQPQHF. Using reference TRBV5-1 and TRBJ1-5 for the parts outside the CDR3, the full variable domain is KAGVTQTPRYLIKTRGQQVTLSCSPISGHRSVSWYQQTPGQGLQFLFEYFSETQRNKGNFPGRFSGRQFSNSRSEMNVSTLELGDSALYLCASSLATGANQPQHFGDGTRLSIL.

The CDR3 loop reads CSAPELVTGGSSEQYF. CDR3 DNA: TGCAGTGCACCCGAGTTGGTCACAGGGGGGAGCTCCGAGCAGTACTTC. V usage is TRBV20-1 and J usage is TRBJ2-5; 8 bases agree with TRBD1. The J call is in doubt because the DNA end fits TRBJ2-7 better. The CDR3 covers 16 residues. CDR1 DFQATT and CDR2 SNEGSKA come from the germline V gene (reference sequence).

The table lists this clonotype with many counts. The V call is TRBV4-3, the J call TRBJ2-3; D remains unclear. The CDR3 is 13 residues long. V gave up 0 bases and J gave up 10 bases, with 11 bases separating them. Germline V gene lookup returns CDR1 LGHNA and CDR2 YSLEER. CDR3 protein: CASSQEGGRPQYF. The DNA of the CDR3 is TGCGCCAGCAGCCAAGAGGGTGGCCGTCCGCAGTATTTT.

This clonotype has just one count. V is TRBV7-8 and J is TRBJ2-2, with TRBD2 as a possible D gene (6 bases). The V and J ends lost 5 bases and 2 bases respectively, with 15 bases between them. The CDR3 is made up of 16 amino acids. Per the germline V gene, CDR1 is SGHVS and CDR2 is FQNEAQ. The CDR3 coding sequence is TGTGCCAGCAGCCGGAGGGGCGGGACTAACACCGGGGAGCTGTTTTTT. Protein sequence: CASSRRGGTNTGELFF.

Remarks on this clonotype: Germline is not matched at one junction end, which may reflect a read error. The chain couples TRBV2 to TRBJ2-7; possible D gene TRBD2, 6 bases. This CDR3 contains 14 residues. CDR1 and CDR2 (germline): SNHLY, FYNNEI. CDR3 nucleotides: TGTGCCAGCAAGGAGGAGGGCAGCTCCTACGCGCAGTACTTC. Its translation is CASKEEGSSYAQYF.

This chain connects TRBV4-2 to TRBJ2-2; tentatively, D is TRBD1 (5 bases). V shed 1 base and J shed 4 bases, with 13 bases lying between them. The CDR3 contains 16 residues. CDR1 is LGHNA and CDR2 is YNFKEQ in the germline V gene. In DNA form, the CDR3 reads TGTGCCAGCAGCCAAGGTTTTCGACAGTTCACCGGGGAGCTGTTTTTT. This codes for CASSQGFRQFTGELFF.

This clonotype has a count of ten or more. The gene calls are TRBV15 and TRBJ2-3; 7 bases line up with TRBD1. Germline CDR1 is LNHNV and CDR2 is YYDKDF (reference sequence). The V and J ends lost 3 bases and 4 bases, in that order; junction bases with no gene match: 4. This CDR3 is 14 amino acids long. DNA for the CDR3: TGTGCCACCAGCAGGGAAACAGGGGCAGATACGCAGTATTTT. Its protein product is CATSRETGADTQYF.

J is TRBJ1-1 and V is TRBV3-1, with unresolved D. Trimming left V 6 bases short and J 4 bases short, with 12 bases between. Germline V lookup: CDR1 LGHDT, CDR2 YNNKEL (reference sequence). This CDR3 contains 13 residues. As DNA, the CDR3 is TGTGCCAGCAGTCCCCGGACCAGCACTGAAGCTTTCTTT. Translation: CASSPRTSTEAFF. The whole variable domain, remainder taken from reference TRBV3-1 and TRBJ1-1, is DTAVSQTPKYLVTQMGNDKSIKCEQNLGHDTMYWYKQDSKKFLKIMFSYNNKELIINETVPNRFSPKSPDKAHLNLHINSLELGDSAVYFCASSPRTSTEAFFGQGTRLTVV.

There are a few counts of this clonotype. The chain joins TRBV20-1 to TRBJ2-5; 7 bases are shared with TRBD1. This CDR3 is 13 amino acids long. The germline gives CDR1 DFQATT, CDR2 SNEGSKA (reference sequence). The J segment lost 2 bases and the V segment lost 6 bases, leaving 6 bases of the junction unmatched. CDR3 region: CSASSGQQETQYF. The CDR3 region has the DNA TGCAGTGCCAGTTCGGGACAGCAAGAGACCCAGTACTTC.

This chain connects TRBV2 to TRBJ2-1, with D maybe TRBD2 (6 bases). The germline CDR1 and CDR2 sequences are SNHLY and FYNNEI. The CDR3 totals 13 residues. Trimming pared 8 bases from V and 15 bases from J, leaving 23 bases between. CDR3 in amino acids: CASAGGFNFGRFF. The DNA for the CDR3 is TGTGCCAGCGCTGGGGGGTTCAATTTCGGTCGGTTCTTC.

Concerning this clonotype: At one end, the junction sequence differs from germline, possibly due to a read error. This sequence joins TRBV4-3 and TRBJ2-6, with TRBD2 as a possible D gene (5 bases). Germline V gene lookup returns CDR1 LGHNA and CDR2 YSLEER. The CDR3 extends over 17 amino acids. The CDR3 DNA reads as TGCGCCAGCGGCCAAGAAAGCGGCCGCTCTGGGGCCAACGTCCTGACTTTC. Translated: CASGQESGRSGANVLTF.

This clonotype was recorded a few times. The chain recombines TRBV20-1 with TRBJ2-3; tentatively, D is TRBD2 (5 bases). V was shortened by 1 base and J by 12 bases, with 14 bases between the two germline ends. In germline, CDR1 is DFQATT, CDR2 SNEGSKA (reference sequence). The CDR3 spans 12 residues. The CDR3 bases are TGCAGTGCTAGAGCACTAGTGGGTCTCCAGTATTTT. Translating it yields CSARALVGLQYF.

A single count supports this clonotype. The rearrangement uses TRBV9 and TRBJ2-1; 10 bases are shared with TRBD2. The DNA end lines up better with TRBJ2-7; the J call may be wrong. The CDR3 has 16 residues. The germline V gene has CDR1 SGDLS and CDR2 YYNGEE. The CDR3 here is CASSAQRGGSYNEQYF. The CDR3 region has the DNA TGTGCCAGCAGCGCCCAGCGGGGGGGCTCCTACAATGAGCAGTACTTC.

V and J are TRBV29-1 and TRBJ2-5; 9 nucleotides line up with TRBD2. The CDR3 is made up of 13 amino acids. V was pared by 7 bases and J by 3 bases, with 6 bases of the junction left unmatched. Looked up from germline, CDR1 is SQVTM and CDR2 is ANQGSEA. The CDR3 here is CSADEREEETQYF. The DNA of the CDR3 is TGCAGCGCCGACGAGCGGGAGGAAGAGACCCAGTACTTC. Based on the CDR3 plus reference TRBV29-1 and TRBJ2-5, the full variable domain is SAVISQKPSRDICQRGTSLTIQCQVDSQVTMMFWYRQQPGQSLTLIATANQGSEATYESGFVIDKFPISRPNLTFSTLTVSNMSPEDSSIYLCSADEREEETQYFGPGTRLLVL.

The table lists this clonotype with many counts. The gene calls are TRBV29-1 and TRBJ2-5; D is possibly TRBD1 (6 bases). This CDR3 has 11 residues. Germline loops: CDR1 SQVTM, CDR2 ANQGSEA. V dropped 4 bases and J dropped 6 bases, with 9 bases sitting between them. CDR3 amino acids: CSVGDTQTQYF. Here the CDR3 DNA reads TGCAGCGTTGGGGACACTCAGACCCAGTACTTC.

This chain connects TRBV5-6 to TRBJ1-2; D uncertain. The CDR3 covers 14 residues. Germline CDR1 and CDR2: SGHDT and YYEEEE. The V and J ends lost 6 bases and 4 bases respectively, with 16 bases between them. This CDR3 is CASTSMVFAYGYTF. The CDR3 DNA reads TGTGCCAGCACCTCTATGGTTTTTGCCTATGGCTACACCTTC.

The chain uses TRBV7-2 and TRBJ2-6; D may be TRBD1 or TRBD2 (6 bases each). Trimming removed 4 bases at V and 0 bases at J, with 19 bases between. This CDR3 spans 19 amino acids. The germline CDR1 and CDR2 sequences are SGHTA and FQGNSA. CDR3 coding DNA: TGTGCCAGCAGCTCCTCGCTGGGGGGCCCTACCTCTGGGGCCAACGTCCTGACTTTC. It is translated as CASSSSLGGPTSGANVLTF.

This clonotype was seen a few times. The CDR3 loop reads CASSQDRDNEQFF. Here the CDR3 DNA reads TGTGCCAGCAGCCAGGACAGGGACAATGAGCAGTTCTTC. V and J are TRBV12-3 or TRBV12-4 and TRBJ2-1, with 8 bases aligning to TRBD1. V shed 6 bases, J shed 5 bases, and the junction held 3 bases outside the gene matches. The CDR3 length is 13 residues.